These T cell receptor beta chains were read from a single sample in a study of T-cell reconstitution after alpha-beta-depleted transplantation in children. TCRdb re-derived calls from the PCR reads in MiXCR, one entry per CDR3 protein. The data show around 800,000 distinct CDR3 sequences, roughly 15% seen once. The starting material was PBMCs, mostly from graft donor cells, obtained 360 days after TCRalphabeta/CD19-depleted stem cell transplant. Receptors were obtained from a male patient younger than 18 who had a stem cell transplant for acute lymphoblastic leukemia, so the T cells may come from the graft donor. CDR3s include the opening cysteine and the closing phenylalanine or tryptophan. The order of the fields is J gene, D gene, V gene, clone size, CDR3 protein, CDR3 DNA. D genes are given only for firm matches. Where a row states a size, it is once, few, many or the class of an expanded clone; other rows omit it.

>TRBJ2-7|.|TRBV12-3/TRBV12-4|.
CASSTRRGPTEQYF
TGTGCCAGTTCCACCCGGAGGGGACCTACGGAGCAGTACTTC
>TRBJ1-6|TRBD1|TRBV10-3|few
CAISAKNRGSGSPLHF
TGTGCCATCAGTGCTAAGAACAGGGGATCAGGGTCACCCCTCCACTTT
>TRBJ1-5|TRBD1|TRBV12-3/TRBV12-4|few
CASSPQGQGSNQPQHF
TGTGCCAGCAGTCCCCAGGGACAGGGTAGCAATCAGCCCCAGCATTTT
>TRBJ1-1|TRBD1|TRBV6-1|.
CASSEGGQGAEAFF
TGTGCCAGCAGTGAAGGGGGACAGGGCGCTGAAGCTTTCTTT
>TRBJ2-4|TRBD2|TRBV27|.
CASATPGLAGNKNIQYF
TGTGCCAGCGCGACCCCGGGACTAGCGGGGAACAAAAACATTCAGTACTTC
>TRBJ1-2|.|TRBV20-1|few
CSARVALSFDSYGYTF
TGCAGTGCTAGAGTCGCGCTGTCCTTCGACAGCTATGGCTACACCTTC
>TRBJ2-1|TRBD2|TRBV7-3|.
CASTDVGRGLKQFF
TGTGCCAGCACCGACGTCGGGAGGGGACTCAAACAGTTCTTC
>TRBJ1-5|.|TRBV3-1|.
CASSQGLFFRGQPIGNQPQHF
TGTGCCAGCAGCCAAGGACTTTTTTTCCGGGGCCAACCCATAGGGAATCAGCCCCAGCATTTT
>TRBJ1-1|.|TRBV27|few
CASSPYRWNTEAFF
TGTGCCAGCAGTCCTTACCGGTGGAACACTGAAGCTTTCTTT
>TRBJ1-5|.|TRBV7-9|.
CASSFSTSNQPQHF
TGTGCCAGCAGCTTCTCGACCTCCAATCAGCCCCAGCATTTT
>TRBJ2-1|.|TRBV20-1|few
CSASGDPDYNEQFF
TGCAGTGCTAGCGGGGACCCAGACTACAATGAGCAGTTCTTC
>TRBJ2-7|.|TRBV4-1|.
CASSQGGFWVSYEQYF
TGCGCCAGCAGCCAAGGTGGCTTTTGGGTCTCCTACGAGCAGTACTTC
>TRBJ2-1|.|TRBV12-3/TRBV12-4|many
CASGGAGPQGEQFF
TGTGCCAGTGGAGGGGCGGGACCTCAGGGTGAGCAGTTCTTC
>TRBJ2-1|.|TRBV4-1|few
CASSRQGSNEQFF
TGCGCCAGCAGCCGTCAGGGGAGCAATGAGCAGTTCTTC
>TRBJ2-3|TRBD2|TRBV27|few
CASRTSGPSTDTQYF
TGTGCCAGCAGGACTAGCGGGCCCAGCACAGATACGCAGTATTTT
>TRBJ1-2|TRBD1|TRBV12-3/TRBV12-4|.
CASSSVPQGHYGYTF
TGTGCCAGCAGTTCCGTACCACAGGGGCACTATGGCTACACCTTC